This note documents a single T cell receptor beta chain sequence. Its cognate antigen is unknown. This CDR3 has 15 residues. V shed 2 bases and J 1 base; nucleotides not matched to a gene: 3. CDR1 and CDR2 from the germline V gene are MGHRA and YSYEKL. These data come from a study of cytomegalovirus exposure and HLA in healthy donors. The study, taken as a whole, reports: Information on immune exposure was restricted to one variable (CMV serostatus). Presence/absence analysis assumed near-uniform sequencing depth across donors. The study labeled under 200 TCR beta chains cytomegalovirus-associated.

Nominal health characterized the donors when sampled, though unrecorded immune exposures were likely. Primers for the PCR totalled 60 Vbeta and 13 Jbeta. Sequencing was performed with immunoSEQ multiplex PCR; in TCRdb, only in-frame clones are kept and a portion is missing. The table includes about 200,000 clones, approximately 86% detected once. The clonotype was recovered from a woman aged 25 to 39 in good health and CMV-seronegative. The sample comprised PBMCs. This chain connects TRBV4-1 to TRBJ1-1, with TRBD1 identical over 8 bases. The CDR3 DNA reads as TGCGCCAGCAGCCAAAGCAGGGGGCGGAACACTGAAGCTTTCTTT. Its protein is CASSQSRGRNTEAFF.